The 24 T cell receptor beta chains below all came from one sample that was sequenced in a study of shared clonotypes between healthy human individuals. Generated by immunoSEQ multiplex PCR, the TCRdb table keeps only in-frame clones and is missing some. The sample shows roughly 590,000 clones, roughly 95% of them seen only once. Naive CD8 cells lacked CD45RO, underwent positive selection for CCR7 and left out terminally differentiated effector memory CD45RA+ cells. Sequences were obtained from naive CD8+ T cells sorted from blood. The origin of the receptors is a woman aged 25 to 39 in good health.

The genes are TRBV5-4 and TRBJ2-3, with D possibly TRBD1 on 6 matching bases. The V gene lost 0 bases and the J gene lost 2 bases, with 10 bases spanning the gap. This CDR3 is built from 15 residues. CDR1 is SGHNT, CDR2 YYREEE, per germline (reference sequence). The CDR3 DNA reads TGTGCCAGCAGCTTGGGGCAGGGGTTCACAGATACGCAGTATTTT. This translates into CASSLGQGFTDTQYF.

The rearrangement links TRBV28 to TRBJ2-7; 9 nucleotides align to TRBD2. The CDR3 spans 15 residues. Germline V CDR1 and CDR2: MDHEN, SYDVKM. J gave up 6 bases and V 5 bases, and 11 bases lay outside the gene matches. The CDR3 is CASSPLLAGVLEQYF. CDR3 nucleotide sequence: TGTGCCAGCAGTCCCCTTTTAGCGGGAGTCCTCGAGCAGTACTTC. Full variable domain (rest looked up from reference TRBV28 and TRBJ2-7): DVKVTQSSRYLVKRTGEKVFLECVQDMDHENMFWYRQDPGLGLRLIYFSYDVKMKEKGDIPEGYSVSREKKERFSLILESASTNQTSMYLCASSPLLAGVLEQYFGPGTRLTVT.

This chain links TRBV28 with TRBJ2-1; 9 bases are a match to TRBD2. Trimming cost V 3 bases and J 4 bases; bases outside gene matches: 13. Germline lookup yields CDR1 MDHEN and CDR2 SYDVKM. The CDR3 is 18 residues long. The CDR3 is CASSFPTQTSGAYNEQFF. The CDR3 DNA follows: TGTGCCAGCAGTTTCCCCACTCAGACTAGCGGAGCATACAATGAGCAGTTCTTC.

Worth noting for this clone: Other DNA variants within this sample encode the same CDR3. CDR3 region: CASSLAGGSYNEQFF. In DNA form, the CDR3 reads TGTGCCAGCAGTCTAGCGGGAGGGAGTTACAATGAGCAGTTCTTC. The chain combines TRBV27 with TRBJ2-1; 12 bases align to TRBD2. The germline gives CDR1 MNHEY, CDR2 SMNVEV (reference sequence). The V and J ends lost 5 bases and 4 bases, in that order; junction bases with no gene match: 3. This CDR3 comprises 15 residues.

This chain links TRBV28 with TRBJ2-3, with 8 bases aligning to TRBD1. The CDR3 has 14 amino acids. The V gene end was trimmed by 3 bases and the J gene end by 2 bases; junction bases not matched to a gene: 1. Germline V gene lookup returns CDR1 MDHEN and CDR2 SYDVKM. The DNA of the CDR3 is TGTGCCAGCAGTTTTCAGGGGGCCACAGATACGCAGTATTTT. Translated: CASSFQGATDTQYF.

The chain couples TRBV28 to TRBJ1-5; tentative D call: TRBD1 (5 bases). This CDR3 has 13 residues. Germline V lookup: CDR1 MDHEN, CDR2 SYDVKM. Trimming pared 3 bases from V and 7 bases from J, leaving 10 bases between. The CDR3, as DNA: TGTGCCAGCAGTTTTCAGGGCGCCCAGCCCCAGCATTTT. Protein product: CASSFQGAQPQHF.

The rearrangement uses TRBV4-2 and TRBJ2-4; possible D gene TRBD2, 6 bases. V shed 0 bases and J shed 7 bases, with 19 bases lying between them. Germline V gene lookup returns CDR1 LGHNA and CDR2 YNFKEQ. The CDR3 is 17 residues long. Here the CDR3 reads CASSQDQLVAGLNIQYF. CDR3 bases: TGTGCCAGCAGCCAAGATCAGTTAGTGGCGGGGTTGAACATTCAGTACTTC.

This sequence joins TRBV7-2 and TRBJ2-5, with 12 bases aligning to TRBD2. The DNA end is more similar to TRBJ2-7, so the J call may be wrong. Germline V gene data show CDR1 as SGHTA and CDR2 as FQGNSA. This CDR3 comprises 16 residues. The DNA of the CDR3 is TGTGCCAGCAGCCACCCCAGACTAGCGGGAGTTCGCGAGCAGTACTTC. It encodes CASSHPRLAGVREQYF.

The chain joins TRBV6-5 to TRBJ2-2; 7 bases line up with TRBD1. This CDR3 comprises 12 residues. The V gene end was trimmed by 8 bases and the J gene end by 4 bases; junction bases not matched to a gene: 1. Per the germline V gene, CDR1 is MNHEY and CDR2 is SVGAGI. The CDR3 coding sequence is TGTGCCAGCTCAGGGGGCACCGGGGAGCTGTTTTTT. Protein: CASSGGTGELFF.

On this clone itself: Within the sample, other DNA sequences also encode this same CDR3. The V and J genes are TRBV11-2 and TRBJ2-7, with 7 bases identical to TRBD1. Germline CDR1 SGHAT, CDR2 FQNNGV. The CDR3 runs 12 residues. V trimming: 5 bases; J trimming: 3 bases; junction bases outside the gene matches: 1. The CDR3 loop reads CASSGDSYEQYF. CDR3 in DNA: TGTGCCAGCAGCGGGGACAGCTACGAGCAGTACTTC.

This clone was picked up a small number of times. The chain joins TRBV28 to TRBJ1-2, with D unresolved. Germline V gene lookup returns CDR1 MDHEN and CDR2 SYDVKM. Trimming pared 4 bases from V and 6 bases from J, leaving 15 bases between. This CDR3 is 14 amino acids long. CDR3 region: CASSSRFHTNGYTF. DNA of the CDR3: TGTGCCAGCAGTTCCAGATTCCACACAAATGGCTACACCTTC.

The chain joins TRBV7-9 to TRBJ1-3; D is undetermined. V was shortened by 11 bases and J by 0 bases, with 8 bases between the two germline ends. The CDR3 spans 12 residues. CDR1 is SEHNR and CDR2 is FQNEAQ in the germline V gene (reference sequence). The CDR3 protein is CALRSSGNTIYF. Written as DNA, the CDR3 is TGTGCCCTACGGAGCTCTGGAAACACCATATATTTT. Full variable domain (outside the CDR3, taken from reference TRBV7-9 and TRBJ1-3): DTGVSQNPRHKITKRGQNVTFRCDPISEHNRLYWYRQTLGQGPEFLTYFQNEAQLEKSRLLSDRFSAERPKGSFSTLEIQRTEQGDSAMYLCALRSSGNTIYFGEGSWLTVV.

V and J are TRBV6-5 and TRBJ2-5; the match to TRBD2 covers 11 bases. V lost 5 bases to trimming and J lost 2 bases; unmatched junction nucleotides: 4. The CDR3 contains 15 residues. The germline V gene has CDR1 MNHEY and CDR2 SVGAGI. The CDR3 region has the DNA TGTGCCAGCAGTATGACTAGCGGGACGCAAGAGACCCAGTACTTC. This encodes CASSMTSGTQETQYF.

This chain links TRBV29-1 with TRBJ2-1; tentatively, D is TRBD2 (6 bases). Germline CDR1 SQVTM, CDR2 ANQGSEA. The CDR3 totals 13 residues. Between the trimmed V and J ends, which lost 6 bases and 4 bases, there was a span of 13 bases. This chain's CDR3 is CSVLAGLYNEQFF. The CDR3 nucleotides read TGCAGCGTACTAGCCGGACTGTACAATGAGCAGTTCTTC.

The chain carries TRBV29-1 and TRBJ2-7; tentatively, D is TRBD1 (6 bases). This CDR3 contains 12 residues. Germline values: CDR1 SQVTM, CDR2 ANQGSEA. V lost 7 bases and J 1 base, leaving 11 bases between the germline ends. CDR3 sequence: CSASTGSYEQYF. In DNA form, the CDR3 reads TGCAGCGCCTCGACAGGATCCTACGAGCAGTACTTC.

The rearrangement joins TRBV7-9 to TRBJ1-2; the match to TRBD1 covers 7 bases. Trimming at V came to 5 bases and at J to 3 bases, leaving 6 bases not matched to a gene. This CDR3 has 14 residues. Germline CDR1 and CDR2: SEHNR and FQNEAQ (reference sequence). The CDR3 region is CASSTPGTDYGYTF. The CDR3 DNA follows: TGTGCCAGCAGCACTCCCGGGACAGACTATGGCTACACCTTC.

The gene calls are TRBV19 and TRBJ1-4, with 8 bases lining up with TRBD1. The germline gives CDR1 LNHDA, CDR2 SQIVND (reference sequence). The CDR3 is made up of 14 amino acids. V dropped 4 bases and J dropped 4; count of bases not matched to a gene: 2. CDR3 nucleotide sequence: TGTGCCAGTAGTAACGGACAGGGTAATGAAAAACTGTTTTTT. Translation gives CASSNGQGNEKLFF.

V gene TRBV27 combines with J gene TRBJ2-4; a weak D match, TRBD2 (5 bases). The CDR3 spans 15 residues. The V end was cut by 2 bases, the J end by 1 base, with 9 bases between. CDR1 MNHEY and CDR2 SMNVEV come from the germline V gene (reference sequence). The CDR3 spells CASSLARGAKNIQYF. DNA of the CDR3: TGTGCCAGCAGTTTAGCGCGAGGGGCCAAAAACATTCAGTACTTC.

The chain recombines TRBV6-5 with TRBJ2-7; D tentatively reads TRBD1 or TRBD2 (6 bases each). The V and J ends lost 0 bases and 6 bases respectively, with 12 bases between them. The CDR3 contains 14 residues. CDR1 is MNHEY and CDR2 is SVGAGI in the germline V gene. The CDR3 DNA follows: TGTGCCAGCAGTTACTCGTCCGGGGGCCGCGAGCAGTACTTC. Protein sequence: CASSYSSGGREQYF.

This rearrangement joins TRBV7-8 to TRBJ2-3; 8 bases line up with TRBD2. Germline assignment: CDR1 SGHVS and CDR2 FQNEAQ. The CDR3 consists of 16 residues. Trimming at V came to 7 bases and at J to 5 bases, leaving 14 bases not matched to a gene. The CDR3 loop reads CASTLASGSRVDTQYF. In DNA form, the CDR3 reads TGTGCCAGCACCCTGGCTAGCGGGTCGCGAGTAGATACGCAGTATTTT.

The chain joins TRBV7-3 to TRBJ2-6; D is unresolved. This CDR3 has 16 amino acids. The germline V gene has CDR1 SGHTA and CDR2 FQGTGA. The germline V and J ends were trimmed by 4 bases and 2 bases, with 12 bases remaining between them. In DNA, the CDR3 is TGTGCCAGCAGCTGGAAGGGTGTAACTGGGGCCAACGTCCTGACTTTC. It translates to CASSWKGVTGANVLTF.

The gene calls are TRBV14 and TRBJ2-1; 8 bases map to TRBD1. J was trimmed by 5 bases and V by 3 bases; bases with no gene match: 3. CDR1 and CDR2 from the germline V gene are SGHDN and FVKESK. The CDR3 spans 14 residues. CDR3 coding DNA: TGTGCCAGCAGCCAGCGGACAGGGAACAATGAGCAGTTCTTC. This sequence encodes CASSQRTGNNEQFF.

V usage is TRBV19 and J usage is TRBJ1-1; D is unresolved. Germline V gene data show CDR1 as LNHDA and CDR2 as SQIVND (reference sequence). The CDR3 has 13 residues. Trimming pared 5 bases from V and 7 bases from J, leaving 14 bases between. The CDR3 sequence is CASSSSPADEAFF. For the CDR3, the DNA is TGTGCCAGTAGTTCCTCGCCGGCCGATGAAGCTTTCTTT.

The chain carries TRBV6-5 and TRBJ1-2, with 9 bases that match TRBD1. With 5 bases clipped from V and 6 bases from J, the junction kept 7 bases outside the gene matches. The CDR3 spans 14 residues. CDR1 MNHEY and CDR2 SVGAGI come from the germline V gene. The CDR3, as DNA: TGTGCCAGCAGTCAAGGAGGACAGGGGCATGGCTACACCTTC. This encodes CASSQGGQGHGYTF.